This T cell receptor (beta chain) was found in a study of memory CD4+ T cells and cytomegalovirus serostatus. Points from the study as a whole: Of 150 to 200 reported CMV TCRbeta sequences, around 62 were found in memory CD4+ repertoires.

Note on this clone: Its antigen remains unidentified.

Germline values: CDR1 SGHNT, CDR2 YENEEA. Trimming removed 4 bases from V and 5 bases from J, with 11 bases in between. The CDR3 sequence is 14 residues long. Single viable CD3+CD4+CD8-CD45RO+ cells were sorted as the memory CD4+ T cells. TCRdb keeps only in-frame clones here, not all; method: immunoSEQ multiplex PCR. The sample consists of tens of thousands of clones, around three quarters of them appearing once. This rearrangement joins TRBV11-3 to TRBJ2-2, with D perhaps matching TRBD1 (7 bases). Sequenced material: memory CD4+ T cells from blood. The sequence derives from an adult in good health and CMV-seronegative. The CDR3 is CASSSTGTTGELFF. CDR3 nucleotides: TGTGCCAGCAGCTCGACAGGGACTACCGGGGAGCTGTTTTTT.